Shown below are 25 T cell receptor beta chains from a single sample sequenced in a study of blood T cell repertoires in COVID-19. Sequencing was performed with immunoSEQ multiplex PCR; in TCRdb, only in-frame clones are kept and a portion is missing. Of approximately 300,000 clones detected, approximately 90% appear once; the ten largest clones hold less than 11%. Sequencing was done on a sample of PBMCs or T cells enriched from blood (not recorded which). The receptors shown here come from a woman aged 18-29 years who had recovered from COVID-19.

The chain combines TRBV25-1 with TRBJ2-7; possibly TRBD1 for D (6 bases). The CDR3 consists of 14 residues. Germline assignment: CDR1 MGHDK and CDR2 SYGVNS. Trimming pared 6 bases from V and 2 bases from J, leaving 14 bases between. CDR3 DNA sequence: TGTGCCAGCAGCCAACAGGGATTTCCCTACGAGCAGTACTTC. Protein product: CASSQQGFPYEQYF.

This clone came up a few times. The rearrangement joins TRBV20-1 to TRBJ1-5, with D tentatively TRBD1 (5 bases). The V gene lost 3 bases and the J gene lost 2 bases, with 8 bases spanning the gap. CDR1 is DFQATT and CDR2 is SNEGSKA in the germline V gene (reference sequence). CDR3 length: 13 amino acids. The CDR3: CSASARGNQPQHF. The CDR3 DNA is TGCAGTGCTAGTGCCAGGGGCAATCAGCCCCAGCATTTT.

This clone has just a few counts. The chain is built from TRBV27 and TRBJ2-1; D possibly corresponds to TRBD1 (5 bases). This CDR3 is 13 amino acids long. V lost 5 bases to trimming and J lost 3 bases, with 8 bases between them. Germline-derived CDR1 and CDR2 are MNHEY and SMNVEV (reference sequence). The DNA of the CDR3 is TGTGCCAGCAGTGTAGGGGACTACAATGAGCAGTTCTTC. Encoded protein: CASSVGDYNEQFF.

The chain uses TRBV3-1 (or the pseudogene TRBV3-2) and TRBJ1-1; D is undetermined. CDR3 size: 17 residues. Germline CDR1 and CDR2: LGHDT and YNNKEL (reference sequence). The V end lost 1 base, the J end lost 4 bases, and 19 bases lay between the germline ends. CDR3 coding DNA: TGTGCCAGCAGCCAAGTAGAGGGCCCTCCGAGATCCACTGAAGCTTTCTTT. Translation: CASSQVEGPPRSTEAFF.

This clone was seen once. The V and J genes are TRBV5-1 and TRBJ1-2; 7 positions agree with TRBD1. Per the germline V gene, CDR1 is SGHRS and CDR2 is YFSETQ. Unmatched junction bases numbered 7, after V lost 1 base and J lost 4 bases. The CDR3 loop spans 15 amino acids. In nucleotides, the CDR3 is TGCGCCAGCAGCTTGAATCCCAGGGGGACCTATGGCTACACCTTC. It is translated as CASSLNPRGTYGYTF. The full variable domain, completed using reference TRBV5-1 and TRBJ1-2, is KAGVTQTPRYLIKTRGQQVTLSCSPISGHRSVSWYQQTPGQGLQFLFEYFSETQRNKGNFPGRFSGRQFSNSRSEMNVSTLELGDSALYLCASSLNPRGTYGYTFGSGTRLTVV.

The genes are TRBV5-1 and TRBJ1-5, with D unresolved. V lost 0 bases, J lost 5 bases, and 9 bases lay in between. The CDR3 has 14 residues. From germline, CDR1 is SGHRS and CDR2 YFSETQ. The CDR3 region has the DNA TGCGCCAGCAGCTTGGCAGTCGGGGATCAGCCCCAGCATTTT. Translating it yields CASSLAVGDQPQHF.

The gene calls are TRBV4-2 and TRBJ1-6, with 8 positions matching TRBD1. CDR1 and CDR2 from the germline V gene are LGHNA and YNFKEQ. Losses at the gene ends were 1 base for V and 10 bases for J; bases not matched to a gene: 6. The CDR3 sequence is 15 residues long. CDR3 nucleotides: TGTGCCAGCAGCCAAGTTGAGACAGGGGTGTCACCCCTCCACTTT. It is translated as CASSQVETGVSPLHF.

The V call is TRBV6-5, the J call TRBJ2-2; 10 nucleotides agree with TRBD1. Trimming removed 6 bases from V and 7 bases from J; junction bases left unmatched: 8. CDR3 length: 15 amino acids. Germline values: CDR1 MNHEY, CDR2 SVGAGI. The CDR3 coding sequence is TGTGCCAGCAGAGAGACAGGGGGCTATATCGGGGAGCTGTTTTTT. Translated, it gives CASRETGGYIGELFF.

The chain joins TRBV21-1 to TRBJ2-6; the D call of TRBD1 is as the table states it, not checked on the DNA. TRBV21-1 is a pseudogene. The CDR3 sequence is 14 residues long. The CDR3 nucleotides read TGTGCCAGCAGCAATGGACAGCTTGTGTACGTCCTGACTTTC. Residues: CASSNGQLVYVLTF.

The V call is TRBV7-9, the J call TRBJ1-1; possibly TRBD1 for D (5 bases). Trimming cost V 0 bases and J 6 bases, with 11 bases left between them. This CDR3 has 14 residues. CDR1 SEHNR and CDR2 FQNEAQ come from the germline V gene (reference sequence). For the CDR3, the DNA is TGTGCCAGCAGCTTAGCGGGGCGACCGGCTGAAGCTTTCTTT. Translated, it gives CASSLAGRPAEAFF. Looking up the rest from reference TRBV7-9 and TRBJ1-1 gives the full variable domain: DTGVSQNPRHKITKRGQNVTFRCDPISEHNRLYWYRQTLGQGPEFLTYFQNEAQLEKSRLLSDRFSAERPKGSFSTLEIQRTEQGDSAMYLCASSLAGRPAEAFFGQGTRLTVV.

CDR3 DNA: TGTGCCAGTAGTGATAGAGGTTTTGGGCCCCAGCATTTT. It codes for CASSDRGFGPQHF. J is TRBJ1-5 and V is TRBV19, with D uncertain. Between the trimmed V and J ends, which lost 5 bases and 9 bases, there was a span of 14 bases. The germline V gene has CDR1 LNHDA and CDR2 SQIVND (reference sequence). The CDR3 has 13 residues.

The chain couples TRBV5-4 to TRBJ1-4, with D unresolved. The germline V gene has CDR1 SGHNT and CDR2 YYREEE (reference sequence). With 4 bases removed from V and 2 bases from J, the gap between germline ends came to 12 bases. The CDR3 is made up of 15 amino acids. For the CDR3, the DNA is TGTGCCAGCAGCGCGGAGAGTGCCACTAATGAAAAACTGTTTTTT. Translation: CASSAESATNEKLFF.

The chain employs TRBV7-9 and TRBJ2-2, with 8 bases that match TRBD2. Germline assignment: CDR1 SEHNR and CDR2 FQNEAQ (reference sequence). The CDR3 extends over 16 amino acids. V shed 8 bases and J 0 bases; nucleotides not matched to a gene: 8. The CDR3: CASPILAEPNTGELFF. The CDR3 DNA sequence: TGTGCCAGCCCAATACTAGCGGAGCCGAACACCGGGGAGCTGTTTTTT.

This clone was seen only once. CDR3: CASSFGQGGSPLHF. In DNA form, the CDR3 reads TGTGCCAGCAGTTTTGGACAGGGGGGCTCACCCCTCCACTTT. V usage is TRBV27 and J usage is TRBJ1-6; 10 positions match TRBD1. V was clipped by 3 bases and J by 10 bases; unmatched bases: 3. This CDR3 contains 14 residues. CDR1 MNHEY and CDR2 SMNVEV come from the germline V gene (reference sequence).

This clone came up once. This sequence joins TRBV18 and TRBJ2-3, with TRBD2 matching over 7 bases. Germline CDR1 and CDR2: KGHSH and LQKENI. CDR3 length: 14 residues. Losses at the gene ends were 3 bases for V and 2 bases for J; bases not matched to a gene: 2. The CDR3 protein is CASSPGLLTDTQYF. The CDR3, as DNA: TGTGCCAGCTCACCGGGACTACTCACAGATACGCAGTATTTT.

V is TRBV13 and J is TRBJ2-7, with a tentative D call TRBD2 (5 bases). CDR1 is PRHDT and CDR2 is FYEKMQ in the germline V gene (reference sequence). CDR3 length: 14 residues. V lost 6 bases and J 6 bases, leaving 18 bases between the germline ends. The CDR3 nucleotides are TGTGCCAGCAGGTTACTAGGCCGAGGCCGCGAGCAGTACTTC. Its protein is CASRLLGRGREQYF.

The chain uses TRBV28 and TRBJ1-4; D gene uncertain. Germline V gene lookup returns CDR1 MDHEN and CDR2 SYDVKM. This CDR3 is 14 amino acids long. V was trimmed by 4 bases and J by 4 bases, leaving 10 bases between them. CDR3 nucleotides: TGTGCCAGCAGTTCCCCAGGCTATAATGAAAAACTGTTTTTT. Translating gives CASSSPGYNEKLFF.

The CDR3 bases are TGTGCCAGCAGTGAACTCAGTTCGACAGGGGTTTCGGGCGAGCAGTACTTC. It is translated as CASSELSSTGVSGEQYF. The chain employs TRBV25-1 and TRBJ2-7; TRBD1 aligns across 8 bases. V lost 2 bases and J lost 6; bases outside the gene matches: 15. The CDR3 totals 17 residues. In germline, CDR1 is MGHDK, CDR2 SYGVNS.

The chain carries TRBV12-3 or TRBV12-4 and TRBJ1-5; D ambiguous. Trimming shortened V by 6 bases and J by 10 bases, and 16 bases separated the two germline ends. The CDR3 length is 13 residues. CDR3 loop: CASSLERDLPQHF. CDR3 sequence (DNA): TGTGCCAGCAGCCTCGAGAGGGATTTACCCCAGCATTTT.

This clone appeared many times. The gene calls are TRBV5-8 and TRBJ1-3; D gene unclear. The CDR3 consists of 15 residues. V shed 0 bases and J shed 0 bases, with 7 bases lying between them. Germline CDR1 is SGHTS and CDR2 is YDEGEE. The CDR3 loop reads CASSLDISSGNTIYF. The CDR3 DNA reads TGTGCCAGCAGCTTGGACATATCCTCTGGAAACACCATATATTTT.

CDR3 sequence: CASSIPDSGTGVWGYTF. The CDR3 DNA reads TGTGCCAGTAGTATTCCGGACTCCGGGACAGGTGTTTGGGGCTACACCTTC. The chain uses TRBV19 and TRBJ1-2; 8 bases line up with TRBD1. This CDR3 spans 17 amino acids. The V and J ends lost 3 bases and 8 bases, in that order; junction bases with no gene match: 17. CDR1 is LNHDA, CDR2 SQIVND, per germline (reference sequence).

The V and J genes are TRBV2 and TRBJ1-1, with TRBD1 identical over 8 bases. The CDR3 is made up of 14 amino acids. Germline V gene lookup returns CDR1 SNHLY and CDR2 FYNNEI. Trimming took 5 bases from V and 9 from J; bases not matched to a gene: 11. CDR3 residues: CASSPVTGAGKAFF. The CDR3 DNA is TGTGCCAGCAGTCCCGTGACAGGGGCTGGCAAAGCTTTCTTT.

The chain uses TRBV7-9 and TRBJ1-1; D may be TRBD1 (6 bases). The CDR3 covers 15 residues. Per germline, CDR1 SEHNR and CDR2 FQNEAQ (reference sequence). Trimming removed 1 base from V and 3 bases from J, with 12 bases in between. CDR3 protein: CASSLEQGGYTEAFF. As DNA, the CDR3 is TGTGCCAGCAGCTTAGAACAGGGTGGATACACTGAAGCTTTCTTT.

The rearrangement links TRBV7-9 to TRBJ1-5; 7 nucleotides match TRBD1. This CDR3 spans 15 amino acids. V lost 1 base, J lost 4 bases, and 4 bases stayed unmatched. Germline V gene lookup returns CDR1 SEHNR and CDR2 FQNEAQ (reference sequence). Here the CDR3 DNA reads TGTGCCAGCAGCTTAGGGGGACAGCTAAATCAGCCCCAGCATTTT. Its protein is CASSLGGQLNQPQHF.

V gene TRBV7-3 combines with J gene TRBJ2-3; tentative D call: TRBD2 (5 bases). V was trimmed by 2 bases and J by 3 bases, leaving 18 bases between them. CDR3 length: 17 amino acids. CDR1 is SGHTA and CDR2 is FQGTGA in the germline V gene. CDR3 coding DNA: TGTGCCAGCAGCTTAGGGTCCGCGATGAGGGATACAGATACGCAGTATTTT. It yields the protein CASSLGSAMRDTDTQYF. The full variable domain, its missing parts supplied by reference TRBV7-3 and TRBJ2-3, is GAGVSQTPSNKVTEKGKYVELRCDPISGHTALYWYRQSLGQGPEFLIYFQGTGAADDSGLPNDRFFAVRPEGSVSTLKIQRTERGDSAVYLCASSLGSAMRDTDTQYFGPGTRLTVL.